The present T cell receptor beta chain was sequenced within a study of cytomegalovirus exposure and HLA in healthy donors. Study-level findings and limits: In vitro checks showed that three CMV-associated chains really do target CMV antigens. Cytomegalovirus association was listed for 164 TCR beta chains. High specificity and sensitivity for cytomegalovirus status were reported for the classifier.

V lost 5 bases and J lost 15; bases outside the gene matches: 6. The germline gives CDR1 DFQATT, CDR2 SNEGSKA (reference sequence). This CDR3 is built from 10 residues. Details on this clone: Its antigen is not known.

It was the approximately 120-subject validation cohort, separate from the roughly 700-subject first cohort, to which the donors belonged. Profiling relied on immunoSEQ multiplex PCR, and the TCRdb table lists in-frame clones only, not all of them. The table has about 200,000 clones, around four fifths seen once. The sample consisted of PBMCs. J is TRBJ2-1 and V is TRBV20-1, with 8 bases fitting TRBD1. The receptor was isolated from a woman younger than 35 in good health and CMV-seronegative. The CDR3 DNA sequence: TGCAGTGCTCAGGGGGCGGAGGGGTTCTTC. It is translated as CSAQGAEGFF.